This T cell receptor beta chain was sequenced for a study of T cell repertoires in cytomegalovirus infection. The CDR3 spans 14 residues. Germline V gene sequence: CDR1 MNHNY, CDR2 SVGAGI (reference sequence). Trimming cost V 2 bases and J 2 bases, with 9 bases left between them. Comment on this clonotype: Its antigen is still unknown.

TCRdb re-called the reads with MiXCR, one entry per CDR3 protein. The repertoire has some 920,000 distinct CDR3 sequences, roughly 31% of them found once; the top ten carry about 14%. The sample consisted of cultured CD8+ T cells from PBMCs, taken from culture after CMV antigen stimulation. The chain is built from TRBV6-6 and TRBJ1-2; D is unclear. The source of this sequence is a human donor in good health (CMV status not recorded). Some clones in this sample may be carry-over from other donors' samples. Here the CDR3 reads CASSYPDGNYGYTF. The CDR3 region has the DNA TGTGCCAGCAGTTACCCGGACGGGAACTATGGCTACACCTTC.